Listed below are T cell receptor beta chains from one sample, sequenced in a study of blood T cells in healthy people across ages. MiXCR, run by TCRdb on the 5' RACE reads, gives a single entry per CDR3 protein. The table shows 800,000 or so distinct CDR3 sequences, with roughly 46% occurring only once. The specimen sequenced was blood. These receptors came from a man older than 75 in good health. Each CDR3 is given with its conserved first and last residue. The D gene is left open where the match is weak. Size values are once, few and many counts, or a class for expanded clones, and some rows have none.

d_call: .; clone_size: .; j_call: TRBJ2-7; v_call: TRBV20-1; cdr3_aa: CSATTQGKGEQYF; cdr3_nt: TGCAGTGCTACGACGCAGGGCAAAGGCGAGCAGTACTTC
d_call: .; clone_size: .; j_call: TRBJ2-1; v_call: TRBV7-2; cdr3_aa: CASSPNRATGNEQFF; cdr3_nt: TGTGCCAGCAGCCCAAACCGGGCCACGGGGAATGAGCAGTTCTTC
d_call: .; clone_size: .; j_call: TRBJ2-1; v_call: TRBV5-1; cdr3_aa: CAGSTGQLTDEQFF; cdr3_nt: TGCGCCGGCAGCACCGGACAGTTAACGGACGAGCAGTTCTTC
d_call: .; clone_size: few; j_call: TRBJ2-3; v_call: TRBV7-2; cdr3_aa: CASSLGPGTADTQYF; cdr3_nt: TGTGCCAGCAGCTTAGGGCCCGGGACGGCGGATACGCAGTATTTT
d_call: .; clone_size: .; j_call: TRBJ1-5; v_call: TRBV20-1; cdr3_aa: CSAVPNGGGNQPQHF; cdr3_nt: TGCAGTGCCGTCCCCAATGGAGGGGGCAATCAGCCCCAGCATTTT
d_call: TRBD2; clone_size: once; j_call: TRBJ2-7; v_call: TRBV6-6; cdr3_aa: CANSSRDGGTYEQYF; cdr3_nt: TGTGCCAACAGTTCCCGGGACGGGGGGACCTACGAGCAGTACTTC
d_call: .; clone_size: .; j_call: TRBJ2-7; v_call: TRBV15; cdr3_aa: CATSVAQRGQYEQYF; cdr3_nt: TGTGCCACCAGCGTGGCCCAGCGGGGACAGTACGAGCAGTACTTC
d_call: TRBD1; clone_size: few; j_call: TRBJ1-1; v_call: TRBV9; cdr3_aa: CASSEGTGSNTEAFF; cdr3_nt: TGTGCCAGCAGCGAGGGGACAGGTTCGAACACTGAAGCTTTCTTT
d_call: .; clone_size: few; j_call: TRBJ2-3; v_call: TRBV4-3; cdr3_aa: CASSQGPAAGTARSTDTQYF; cdr3_nt: TGCGCCAGCAGCCAAGGACCAGCTGCCGGGACCGCGAGAAGCACAGATACGCAGTATTTT
d_call: .; clone_size: .; j_call: TRBJ2-4; v_call: TRBV6-2/TRBV6-3; cdr3_aa: CASSYVNGNIQYF; cdr3_nt: TGTGCCAGCAGTTACGTTAACGGGAACATTCAGTACTTC
d_call: TRBD2; clone_size: few; j_call: TRBJ2-5; v_call: TRBV20-1; cdr3_aa: CSAQPLLAGLAQETQYF; cdr3_nt: TGCAGTGCTCAGCCGCTACTAGCGGGGCTTGCCCAAGAGACCCAGTACTTC
d_call: .; clone_size: many; j_call: TRBJ2-5; v_call: TRBV20-1; cdr3_aa: CSAEEGKTPTGETQYF; cdr3_nt: TGCAGTGCGGAAGAGGGGAAGACCCCCACTGGGGAGACCCAGTACTTC
d_call: .; clone_size: .; j_call: TRBJ2-2; v_call: TRBV7-3; cdr3_aa: CASSLTGQVNTGELFF; cdr3_nt: TGTGCCAGCAGCTTAACCGGTCAGGTTAACACCGGGGAGCTGTTTTTT
d_call: .; clone_size: few; j_call: TRBJ2-4; v_call: TRBV9; cdr3_aa: CASSLPGSKNIQYF; cdr3_nt: TGTGCCAGCAGCCTGCCAGGGTCCAAAAACATTCAGTACTTC
d_call: TRBD1; clone_size: few; j_call: TRBJ1-5; v_call: TRBV20-1; cdr3_aa: CSAHFTGTGLSNQPQHF; cdr3_nt: TGCAGTGCTCACTTCACCGGGACAGGACTTAGCAATCAGCCCCAGCATTTT
d_call: TRBD1; clone_size: .; j_call: TRBJ2-7; v_call: TRBV28; cdr3_aa: CASSQGQGLAYEQYF; cdr3_nt: TGTGCCAGCAGCCAGGGACAGGGTCTCGCCTACGAGCAGTACTTC
d_call: TRBD2; clone_size: .; j_call: TRBJ2-1; v_call: TRBV9; cdr3_aa: CASSASGRNYNEQFF; cdr3_nt: TGTGCCAGCAGCGCTAGCGGGAGAAACTACAATGAGCAGTTCTTC
d_call: .; clone_size: .; j_call: TRBJ1-1; v_call: TRBV21-1; cdr3_aa: CASSTEDQGIWLSDTEAFF; cdr3_nt: TGTGCCAGCAGCACGGAGGATCAGGGTATATGGTTGAGCGACACTGAAGCTTTCTTT
d_call: .; clone_size: .; j_call: TRBJ2-5; v_call: TRBV20-1; cdr3_aa: CSAPWRGTEQYF; cdr3_nt: TGCAGTGCCCCCTGGCGGGGTACTGAGCAGTACTTC
d_call: TRBD1; clone_size: .; j_call: TRBJ2-7; v_call: TRBV24-1; cdr3_aa: CATSEQGQGKYRNEQYF; cdr3_nt: TGTGCCACCAGTGAACAGGGACAGGGAAAGTATCGGAATGAGCAGTACTTC
d_call: .; clone_size: .; j_call: TRBJ2-1; v_call: TRBV20-1; cdr3_aa: CSARWGVAINEQFF; cdr3_nt: TGCAGTGCTAGATGGGGGGTTGCGATCAATGAGCAGTTCTTC
d_call: .; clone_size: .; j_call: TRBJ2-7; v_call: TRBV15; cdr3_aa: CATSRGPTAVHEQYF; cdr3_nt: TGTGCCACCAGCAGAGGCCCGACAGCGGTCCACGAGCAGTACTTC
d_call: .; clone_size: many; j_call: TRBJ1-5; v_call: TRBV27; cdr3_aa: CASSLAGGQPQHF; cdr3_nt: TGTGCCAGCAGTTTAGCGGGGGGTCAGCCCCAGCATTTT
d_call: TRBD2; clone_size: .; j_call: TRBJ2-3; v_call: TRBV7-2; cdr3_aa: CASSPASGSTDTQYF; cdr3_nt: TGTGCCAGCAGCCCGGCTAGCGGGAGCACAGATACGCAGTATTTT
d_call: .; clone_size: .; j_call: TRBJ1-4; v_call: TRBV7-9; cdr3_aa: CVSEQFSTNEKLFF; cdr3_nt: TGTGTCAGCGAGCAGTTTTCAACTAATGAAAAACTGTTTTTT
d_call: .; clone_size: many; j_call: TRBJ2-5; v_call: TRBV2; cdr3_aa: CASRPDGGETQYF; cdr3_nt: TGTGCCAGCAGACCGGACGGGGGAGAGACCCAGTACTTC
d_call: .; clone_size: .; j_call: TRBJ2-7; v_call: TRBV7-2; cdr3_aa: CASSRDIGAPTEQYF; cdr3_nt: TGTGCCAGCAGCCGGGACATTGGAGCGCCTACGGAGCAGTACTTC
d_call: TRBD2; clone_size: .; j_call: TRBJ2-1; v_call: TRBV27; cdr3_aa: CAGSPAPGTSGFNTYNEQFF; cdr3_nt: TGTGCCGGCAGTCCAGCCCCCGGGACTAGCGGCTTTAACACCTACAATGAGCAGTTCTTC
d_call: .; clone_size: few; j_call: TRBJ1-1; v_call: TRBV27; cdr3_aa: CASSSSGLSGNTEAFF; cdr3_nt: TGTGCCAGCAGTTCCTCAGGGCTCAGCGGGAACACTGAAGCTTTCTTT
d_call: .; clone_size: few; j_call: TRBJ2-5; v_call: TRBV29-1; cdr3_aa: CSVFARGVNEQYF; cdr3_nt: TGCAGCGTTTTTGCGAGGGGGGTGAATGAGCAGTACTTC
d_call: TRBD1; clone_size: .; j_call: TRBJ1-4; v_call: TRBV12-3/TRBV12-4; cdr3_aa: CASSLGGTGVGEKLFF; cdr3_nt: TGTGCCAGCAGTTTGGGAGGGACAGGGGTCGGTGAAAAACTGTTTTTT
d_call: TRBD1; clone_size: many; j_call: TRBJ2-1; v_call: TRBV5-1; cdr3_aa: CASSLAGQGNNEQFF; cdr3_nt: TGCGCCAGCAGCTTGGCCGGACAGGGAAACAATGAGCAGTTCTTC
d_call: TRBD2; clone_size: .; j_call: TRBJ2-1; v_call: TRBV3-1; cdr3_aa: CASRYPAGGLNEQFF; cdr3_nt: TGTGCCAGCAGATACCCAGCGGGAGGTCTCAATGAGCAGTTCTTC
d_call: TRBD2; clone_size: few; j_call: TRBJ2-7; v_call: TRBV4-3; cdr3_aa: CASSPQREGPYEQYF; cdr3_nt: TGCGCCAGCAGCCCCCAGCGGGAGGGCCCCTACGAGCAGTACTTC
d_call: .; clone_size: .; j_call: TRBJ2-3; v_call: TRBV6-5; cdr3_aa: CASSTWGVGTDTQYF; cdr3_nt: TGTGCCAGCAGCACATGGGGGGTCGGCACAGATACGCAGTATTTT
d_call: TRBD1; clone_size: .; j_call: TRBJ2-5; v_call: TRBV25-1; cdr3_aa: CASTPGQVSETQYF; cdr3_nt: TGTGCCAGCACACCGGGACAGGTCTCGGAGACCCAGTACTTC
d_call: TRBD2; clone_size: .; j_call: TRBJ2-1; v_call: TRBV2; cdr3_aa: CASVTSGSYNEQFF; cdr3_nt: TGTGCCAGCGTGACTAGCGGGTCCTACAATGAGCAGTTCTTC
d_call: TRBD2; clone_size: many; j_call: TRBJ2-1; v_call: TRBV7-8; cdr3_aa: CASSLAPSGSYNEQFF; cdr3_nt: TGTGCCAGCAGCTTAGCGCCTAGCGGTTCCTACAATGAGCAGTTCTTC
d_call: .; clone_size: few; j_call: TRBJ2-3; v_call: TRBV5-1; cdr3_aa: CASSLVGVQTDTQYF; cdr3_nt: TGCGCCAGCAGCTTGGTTGGCGTTCAAACAGATACGCAGTATTTT
d_call: .; clone_size: .; j_call: TRBJ2-3; v_call: TRBV18; cdr3_aa: CASSPLRDHTDTQYF; cdr3_nt: TGTGCCAGCTCACCCCTCCGGGACCACACAGATACGCAGTATTTT
d_call: .; clone_size: .; j_call: TRBJ1-1; v_call: TRBV5-1; cdr3_aa: CASSPHSRMNTEAFF; cdr3_nt: TGCGCCAGCAGCCCCCATAGCAGGATGAACACTGAAGCTTTCTTT
d_call: TRBD2; clone_size: .; j_call: TRBJ2-4; v_call: TRBV10-3; cdr3_aa: CAISDPSGTSGRDHTRQYF; cdr3_nt: TGTGCCATCAGTGATCCCTCCGGGACTAGCGGGAGAGACCATACGAGGCAGTACTTC
d_call: TRBD1; clone_size: few; j_call: TRBJ1-6; v_call: TRBV7-6; cdr3_aa: CASRQTGKNSPLHF; cdr3_nt: TGTGCCAGCAGACAGACAGGGAAGAATTCACCCCTCCACTTT
d_call: .; clone_size: .; j_call: TRBJ1-2; v_call: TRBV10-3; cdr3_aa: CAIKRGAHGYTF; cdr3_nt: TGTGCCATCAAGCGGGGGGCGCACGGCTACACCTTC
d_call: .; clone_size: few; j_call: TRBJ1-1; v_call: TRBV28; cdr3_aa: CASSLPGPGGVTEAFF; cdr3_nt: TGTGCCAGCAGTTTACCAGGGCCGGGGGGAGTAACTGAAGCTTTCTTT
d_call: .; clone_size: many; j_call: TRBJ2-1; v_call: TRBV29-1; cdr3_aa: CSVVLRGFYNEQFF; cdr3_nt: TGCAGCGTAGTCCTGCGTGGTTTCTACAATGAGCAGTTCTTC